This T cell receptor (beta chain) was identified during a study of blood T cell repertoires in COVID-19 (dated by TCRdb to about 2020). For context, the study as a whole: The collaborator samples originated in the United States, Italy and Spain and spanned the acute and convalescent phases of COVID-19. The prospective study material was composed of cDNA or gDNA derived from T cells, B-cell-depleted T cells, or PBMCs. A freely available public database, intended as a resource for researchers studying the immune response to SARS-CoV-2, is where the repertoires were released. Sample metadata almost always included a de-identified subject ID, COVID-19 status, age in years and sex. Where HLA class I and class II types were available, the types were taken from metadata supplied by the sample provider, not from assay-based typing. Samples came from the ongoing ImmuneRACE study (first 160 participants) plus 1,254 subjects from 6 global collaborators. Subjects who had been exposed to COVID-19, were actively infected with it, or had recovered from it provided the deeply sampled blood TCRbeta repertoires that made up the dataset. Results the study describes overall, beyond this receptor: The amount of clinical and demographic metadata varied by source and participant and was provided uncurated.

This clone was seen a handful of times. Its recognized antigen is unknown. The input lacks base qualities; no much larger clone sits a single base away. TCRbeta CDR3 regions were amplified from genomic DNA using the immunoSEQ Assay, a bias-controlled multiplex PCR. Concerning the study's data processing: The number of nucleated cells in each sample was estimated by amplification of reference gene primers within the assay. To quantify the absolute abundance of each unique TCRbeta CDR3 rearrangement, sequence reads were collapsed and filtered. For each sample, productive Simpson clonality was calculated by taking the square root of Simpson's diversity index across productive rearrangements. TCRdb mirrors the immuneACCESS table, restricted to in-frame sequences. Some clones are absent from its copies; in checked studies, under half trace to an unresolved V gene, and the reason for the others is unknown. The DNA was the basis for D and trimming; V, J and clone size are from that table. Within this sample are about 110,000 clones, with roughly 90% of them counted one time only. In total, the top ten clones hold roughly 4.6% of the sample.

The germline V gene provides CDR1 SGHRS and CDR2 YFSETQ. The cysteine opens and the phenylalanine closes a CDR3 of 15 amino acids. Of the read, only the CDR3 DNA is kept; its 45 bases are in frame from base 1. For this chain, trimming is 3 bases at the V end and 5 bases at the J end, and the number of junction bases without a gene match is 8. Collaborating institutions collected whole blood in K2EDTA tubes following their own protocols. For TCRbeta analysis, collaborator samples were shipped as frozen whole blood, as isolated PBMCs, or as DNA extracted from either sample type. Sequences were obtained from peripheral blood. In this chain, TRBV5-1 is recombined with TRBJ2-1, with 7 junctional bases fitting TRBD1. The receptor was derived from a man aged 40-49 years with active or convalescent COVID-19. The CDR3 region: CASSSEGQSHNEQFF. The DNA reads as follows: TGCGCCAGCAGCTCTGAGGGACAGAGCCACAATGAGCAGTTCTTC.